One sample yielded the 13 T cell receptor beta chains listed below, sequenced in a study of blood T cells in healthy people across ages. A sample-barcoded 5' primer and a J-beta primer mix were used in a second PCR of roughly 7 to 11 cycles. TCRdb processed the 5' RACE reads anew with MiXCR; each CDR3 protein has one entry. The sample consists of some 640,000 distinct CDR3 sequences, around 31% of them appearing once. The sample was blood. All receptors derive from a woman of 80 years or more in good health.

V gene TRBV20-1 combines with J gene TRBJ2-3; 9 bases fit TRBD2. The CDR3 runs to 15 residues. In germline, CDR1 is DFQATT, CDR2 SNEGSKA (reference sequence). V lost 0 bases to trimming and J lost 3 bases; unmatched junction nucleotides: 4. CDR3 sequence: CSARDGSGGTDTQYF. CDR3 coding DNA: TGCAGTGCTAGAGATGGGAGCGGGGGGACAGATACGCAGTATTTT.

Worth noting for this clonotype: A much larger clone is a single base away; this may be a read error. This chain connects TRBV20-1 to TRBJ2-5; D gene uncertain. Germline V gene data show CDR1 as DFQATT and CDR2 as SNEGSKA (reference sequence). The CDR3 is 12 amino acids. CDR3 nucleotide sequence: TGCAGGGCTTTGCGGTCCCAAGAGACCCAGTACTTC. Its protein is CRALRSQETQYF.

This clonotype was seen at least ten times. The chain couples TRBV6-1 to TRBJ2-5; D not resolved. Germline assignment: CDR1 MNHNS and CDR2 SASEGT. The V and J ends lost 6 bases and 5 bases respectively, with 7 bases between them. This CDR3 region has 11 residues. The CDR3 sequence: CASRVTETQYF. Written as DNA, the CDR3 is TGTGCCAGCAGGGTTACGGAGACCCAGTACTTC.

Points on this clonotype: This may come from a read error, since a much larger clone is one base off. The genes are TRBV3-1 and TRBJ1-6; D is possibly TRBD1 (6 bases). The germline V gene encodes CDR1 LGHDT and CDR2 YNNKEL (reference sequence). This CDR3 has 16 residues. The CDR3: CASSSTVQGKGSPPHF. The CDR3 DNA reads as TGTGCCAGCAGCTCCACGGTACAGGGAAAGGGTTCACCCCCCCACTTT.

This clonotype was recorded many times. The chain has TRBV5-4 and TRBJ2-7; D not certain. Germline V gene lookup returns CDR1 SGHNT and CDR2 YYREEE (reference sequence). V lost 0 bases and J 7 bases, leaving 14 bases between the germline ends. The CDR3 is 14 residues long. As DNA, the CDR3 is TGTGCCAGCAGCTTGGAGAGTTCTGTCCAAGAGCAGTACTTC. Translated, it gives CASSLESSVQEQYF.

Remarks on this clonotype: Germline is not matched at one junction end, which may reflect a read error. The genes are TRBV11-2 and TRBJ1-1; D uncertain. CDR1 is SGHAT and CDR2 is FQNNGV in the germline V gene. This CDR3 has 11 amino acids. The CDR3: CANSLVVGAFF. The CDR3 DNA is TGTGCCAACAGCTTAGTCGTAGGGGCTTTCTTT. Full variable domain (rest looked up from reference TRBV11-2 and TRBJ1-1): EAGVAQSPRYKIIEKRQSVAFWCNPISGHATLYWYQQILGQGPKLLIQFQNNGVVDDSQLPKDRFSAERLKGVDSTLKIQPAKLEDSAVYLCANSLVVGAFFGQGTRLTVV.

This sequence joins TRBV10-3 and TRBJ2-7, with TRBD2 as a possible D gene (6 bases). This CDR3 has 13 residues. Germline lookup yields CDR1 ENHRY and CDR2 SYGVKD. V gave up 8 bases and J gave up 2 bases, with 13 bases separating them. In nucleotides, the CDR3 is TGTGCCATCCGAGGGGACTCCCCCTACGAGCAGTACTTC. Amino acids: CAIRGDSPYEQYF.

V usage is TRBV20-1 and J usage is TRBJ2-5; tentatively, D is TRBD1 (6 bases). CDR1 and CDR2 from the germline V gene are DFQATT and SNEGSKA (reference sequence). CDR3 length equals 13 residues. Trimming took off 7 bases at V and 2 bases at J, with 14 bases between the two ends. CDR3 DNA: TGCAGTGGGCGGACAGACTCACAAGAGACCCAGTACTTC. It codes for CSGRTDSQETQYF.

This clonotype was counted ten times or more. The chain carries TRBV9 and TRBJ2-3; 7 positions agree with TRBD1. With 0 bases clipped from V and 0 bases from J, the junction kept 4 bases outside the gene matches. The CDR3 is 16 amino acids. The germline V gene encodes CDR1 SGDLS and CDR2 YYNGEE. The CDR3 is CASSVVGQSSTDTQYF. The CDR3, as DNA: TGTGCCAGCAGCGTAGTGGGACAGTCTAGCACAGATACGCAGTATTTT.

There are a few counts of this clonotype. The CDR3 loop is CASSPGLGSDTQYF. The DNA of the CDR3 is TGTGCCAGCAGCCCTGGACTAGGTAGCGATACGCAGTATTTT. This chain connects TRBV5-6 to TRBJ2-3, with 7 nucleotides matching TRBD2. V dropped 4 bases and J dropped 6; count of bases not matched to a gene: 8. Germline-derived CDR1 and CDR2 are SGHDT and YYEEEE. The CDR3 is made up of 14 amino acids. Full variable domain (remainder filled in from reference TRBV5-6 and TRBJ2-3): DAGVTQSPTHLIKTRGQQVTLRCSPKSGHDTVSWYQQALGQGPQFIFQYYEEEERQRGNFPDRFSGHQFPNYSSELNVNALLLGDSALYLCASSPGLGSDTQYFGPGTRLTVL.

This clonotype appeared a single time. This chain connects TRBV7-9 to TRBJ2-6; no reliable D call. Germline V gene data show CDR1 as SEHNR and CDR2 as FQNEAQ (reference sequence). The V and J ends lost 1 base and 3 bases respectively, with 4 bases between them. CDR3 length: 14 residues. The CDR3 loop is CASSLDRGANVLTF. The CDR3 region has the DNA TGTGCCAGCAGCTTAGATCGTGGGGCCAACGTCCTGACTTTC.

The sample holds one count of this clonotype. V is TRBV6-5 and J is TRBJ1-5; no reliable D call. Germline V gene sequence: CDR1 MNHEY, CDR2 SVGAGI. V gave up 6 bases and J gave up 4 bases, with 10 bases separating them. The CDR3 length is 13 residues. CDR3 residues: CASSYDMNQPQHF. The CDR3 region has the DNA TGTGCCAGCAGCTACGATATGAATCAGCCCCAGCATTTT.

The chain has TRBV6-2 or TRBV6-3 and TRBJ2-5; 10 bases match TRBD1. The J call could be wrong; TRBJ2-7 is a better fit for the DNA end. The CDR3 extends over 15 amino acids. Per germline, CDR1 MNHEY and CDR2 SVGEGT. The DNA for the CDR3 is TGTGCCAGCAGGAAATGGGACAGGGGATCGGTCGAGCAGTACTTC. This gives the protein CASRKWDRGSVEQYF.